One and the same sample provided the 21 T cell receptor beta chains below, sequenced in a study of blood T cell repertoires in COVID-19. Clones were read by immunoSEQ multiplex PCR, and TCRdb kept only the in-frame ones, dropping some. The data contain roughly 170,000 clones, roughly 89% of them singletons. The sample was peripheral blood. These receptors all come from a young woman who had recovered from COVID-19.

The count of this clone is one. The chain uses TRBV25-1 and TRBJ1-6, with 8 bases lining up with TRBD1. Trimming removed 3 bases from V and 10 bases from J; junction bases left unmatched: 5. This CDR3 has 14 residues. Germline assignment: CDR1 MGHDK and CDR2 SYGVNS. CDR3 DNA sequence: TGTGCCAGCAGTGAGCCCAGGGGGCACTCACCCCTCCACTTT. Translated: CASSEPRGHSPLHF. Combining the CDR3 with reference TRBV25-1 and TRBJ1-6 gives the whole variable domain EADIYQTPRYLVIGTGKKITLECSQTMGHDKMYWYQQDPGMELHLIHYSYGVNSTEKGDLSSESTVSRIRTEHFPLTLESARPSHTSQYLCASSEPRGHSPLHFGNGTRLTVT.

The chain carries TRBV9 and TRBJ2-2, with a tentative D call TRBD2 (7 bases). CDR1 is SGDLS and CDR2 is YYNGEE in the germline V gene. CDR3 size: 15 residues. V lost 2 bases and J 10 bases, leaving 18 bases between the germline ends. The chain's CDR3 is CASSVEGGYYAELFF. CDR3 bases: TGTGCCAGCAGCGTGGAGGGGGGGTACTATGCGGAGCTGTTTTTT.

This clone showed up just once. V usage is TRBV7-6 and J usage is TRBJ2-1; 8 bases map to TRBD1. V lost 1 base to trimming and J lost 3 bases; unmatched junction nucleotides: 8. The CDR3 runs 17 residues. Germline-derived CDR1 and CDR2 are SGHVS and FNYEAQ. The CDR3 region is CASSLEAQGAFYNEQFF. CDR3 coding DNA: TGTGCCAGCAGCTTAGAGGCCCAGGGGGCGTTCTACAATGAGCAGTTCTTC.

The chain recombines TRBV9 with TRBJ2-1; 11 bases are shared with TRBD2. The V gene's germline CDR1 is SGDLS and CDR2 YYNGEE. The CDR3 loop spans 16 amino acids. Germline trimming cut 5 bases from V and 5 bases from J; bases unmatched to any gene: 9. CDR3 amino acids: CASRGDLAGGNNEQFF. CDR3 DNA sequence: TGTGCCAGCAGAGGGGATCTAGCGGGAGGTAACAATGAGCAGTTCTTC.

The rearrangement links TRBV29-1 to TRBJ1-2, with 9 bases identical to TRBD1. The CDR3 covers 14 residues. Trimming removed 3 bases from V and 4 bases from J; junction bases left unmatched: 6. The germline gives CDR1 SQVTM, CDR2 ANQGSEA. The CDR3 DNA is TGCAGCGTTGAGGGGACAGGGCCGGGCTATGGCTACACCTTC. Translation: CSVEGTGPGYGYTF.

The CDR3 loop reads CASSPTGSGGVQETQYF. For the CDR3, the DNA is TGTGCCAGCAGCCCCACGGGTAGCGGGGGGGTCCAAGAGACCCAGTACTTC. This rearrangement joins TRBV9 to TRBJ2-5, with TRBD2 matching over 11 bases. V shed 4 bases, J shed 1 base, and the junction held 9 bases outside the gene matches. Per the germline V gene, CDR1 is SGDLS and CDR2 is YYNGEE. This CDR3 has 17 amino acids.

This clone was found once. V gene TRBV6-2 or TRBV6-3 combines with J gene TRBJ2-7, with D possibly matching TRBD1 (6 bases). CDR1 is MNHEY, CDR2 SVGEGT, per germline. The CDR3 has 14 residues. Trimming stripped 5 bases from V and 2 bases from J, with 13 bases between. The CDR3 loop is CASSPTDRTYEQYF. The CDR3 region has the DNA TGTGCCAGCAGTCCCACCGACAGGACCTACGAGCAGTACTTC.

This chain joins TRBV7-2 and TRBJ1-2, with 9 bases matching TRBD1. The germline CDR1 and CDR2 sequences are SGHTA and FQGNSA. The ends lost 6 bases at V and 2 bases at J; junction bases unmatched: 4. The CDR3 has 14 residues. The CDR3 DNA sequence: TGTGCCAGCAGGGCAGACAGGGGGAACTATGGCTACACCTTC. Protein sequence: CASRADRGNYGYTF.

This clone was counted only a few times. This chain connects TRBV3-1 (or the pseudogene TRBV3-2) to TRBJ2-1; 9 bases map to TRBD2. Per the germline V gene, CDR1 is LGHDT and CDR2 is YNNKEL (reference sequence). V lost 11 bases to trimming and J lost 5 bases; unmatched junction nucleotides: 7. CDR3 size: 13 residues. CDR3 residues: CAPGLAGNNEQFF. In nucleotides, the CDR3 is TGTGCCCCGGGGCTAGCGGGGAACAATGAGCAGTTCTTC.

J is TRBJ2-1 and V is TRBV9; TRBD2 might be the D (5 bases). Between the trimmed V and J ends, which lost 1 base and 5 bases, there was a span of 16 bases. The CDR3 runs to 16 residues. CDR1 is SGDLS, CDR2 YYNGEE, per germline. The CDR3 coding sequence is TGTGCCAGCAGCGTAAAGGTGGTTAGCGCAAACAATGAGCAGTTCTTC. This codes for CASSVKVVSANNEQFF.

This clone was observed a single time. J is TRBJ1-6 and V is TRBV27, with 9 bases fitting TRBD1. Germline V lookup: CDR1 MNHEY, CDR2 SMNVEV (reference sequence). The CDR3 sequence is 15 residues long. J lost 2 bases, V lost 9 bases, and 5 bases had no gene match. CDR3 region: CASQDRGTYNSPLHF. The CDR3 nucleotides are TGTGCCAGTCAGGACAGGGGTACCTATAATTCACCCCTCCACTTT.

The CDR3 protein is CASSGRGSSSPETQYF. The DNA for the CDR3 is TGTGCCAGCAGCGGACGGGGTTCCTCCTCCCCGGAGACCCAGTACTTC. The chain links TRBV7-9 to TRBJ2-5, with a tentative D call TRBD2 (5 bases). This CDR3 is built from 16 residues. Germline V gene lookup returns CDR1 SEHNR and CDR2 FQNEAQ (reference sequence). Trimming removed 5 bases at V and 5 bases at J, with 21 bases between.

The chain is built from TRBV5-5 and TRBJ2-1, with D unresolved. V was trimmed by 4 bases and J by 4 bases, leaving 3 bases between them. This CDR3 region has 11 residues. CDR1 and CDR2 from the germline V gene are SGHKS and YYEKEE (reference sequence). The CDR3 is CASSTYNEQFF. CDR3 sequence (DNA): TGTGCCAGCAGCACTTACAATGAGCAGTTCTTC.

This chain joins TRBV3-1 (or the pseudogene TRBV3-2) and TRBJ1-2; D is unresolved. V was clipped by 1 base and J by 8 bases, with 8 bases between them. Germline-derived CDR1 and CDR2 are LGHDT and YNNKEL (reference sequence). CDR3 length: 12 amino acids. CDR3 DNA sequence: TGTGCCAGCAGCCAAGGTTTAGCCGGCTACACCTTC. Amino acid sequence: CASSQGLAGYTF.

This chain links TRBV30 with TRBJ2-1, with D possibly being TRBD2 (6 bases). Deletions cut 2 bases from V and 0 bases from J, with 14 bases between. The CDR3 is 16 residues long. CDR1 and CDR2 (germline): GTSNPN, SVGIG (reference sequence). CDR3 nucleotide sequence: TGTGCCTGGAGTCGCACCCGGACTAACTCCTACAATGAGCAGTTCTTC. It yields the protein CAWSRTRTNSYNEQFF.

This chain uses TRBV2 with TRBJ2-1, with D possibly matching TRBD2 (5 bases). Germline values: CDR1 SNHLY, CDR2 FYNNEI. V lost 7 bases and J lost 7, with 23 bases in between. This CDR3 comprises 16 residues. The CDR3 loop is CASNPSVRDRRNEQFF. The CDR3 DNA reads TGTGCCAGCAACCCCTCCGTGAGGGATAGAAGGAATGAGCAGTTCTTC.

J is TRBJ1-1 and V is TRBV7-9; 9 nucleotides align to TRBD1. Germline assignment: CDR1 SEHNR and CDR2 FQNEAQ (reference sequence). Trimming cost V 4 bases and J 1 base; bases outside gene matches: 10. The CDR3 runs 17 residues. In DNA, the CDR3 is TGTGCCAGCAGCTCCCCCAGCGGGGGACAGGGGAACACTGAAGCTTTCTTT. Protein sequence: CASSSPSGGQGNTEAFF.

The chain combines TRBV29-1 with TRBJ2-7; TRBD1 agrees at 7 bases. The CDR3 runs to 13 residues. The germline V gene has CDR1 SQVTM and CDR2 ANQGSEA. V lost 4 bases to trimming and J lost 4 bases; unmatched junction nucleotides: 7. DNA of the CDR3: TGCAGCGTTGTGCCACAGGGGTCGTACGAGCAGTACGTC. It is translated as CSVVPQGSYEQYV.

This clone was counted many times. The chain's CDR3 is CAWSVQSGQFSPLHF. DNA of the CDR3: TGTGCCTGGAGTGTACAGTCCGGACAGTTTTCACCCCTCCACTTT. This chain links TRBV30 with TRBJ1-6; tentatively, D is TRBD1 (6 bases). The CDR3 is 15 residues long. Looked up from germline, CDR1 is GTSNPN and CDR2 is SVGIG (reference sequence). The ends were cut back, 0 bases at V and 9 bases at J, with 15 bases in the middle.

This clone was detected once. The chain has TRBV23-1 and TRBJ1-5; TRBD1 is a possible D gene (5 bases). TRBV23-1 is an ORF, with its function uncertain. V was shortened by 6 bases and J by 6 bases, with 21 bases between the two germline ends. The CDR3 length is 16 residues. The CDR3 DNA is TGCGCCAGCAGGGGGCCGGGGGTCATACCGGTTCAGCCCCAGCATTTT. Amino acid sequence: CASRGPGVIPVQPQHF.

The V gene is TRBV9, the J gene TRBJ2-5; D is perhaps TRBD2 (5 bases). There are 13 residues in the CDR3. V shed 2 bases and J shed 3 bases, with 8 bases lying between them. Germline V gene sequence: CDR1 SGDLS, CDR2 YYNGEE. The CDR3 region is CASSVRGKETQYF. In DNA, the CDR3 is TGTGCCAGCAGCGTCCGAGGGAAAGAGACCCAGTACTTC.